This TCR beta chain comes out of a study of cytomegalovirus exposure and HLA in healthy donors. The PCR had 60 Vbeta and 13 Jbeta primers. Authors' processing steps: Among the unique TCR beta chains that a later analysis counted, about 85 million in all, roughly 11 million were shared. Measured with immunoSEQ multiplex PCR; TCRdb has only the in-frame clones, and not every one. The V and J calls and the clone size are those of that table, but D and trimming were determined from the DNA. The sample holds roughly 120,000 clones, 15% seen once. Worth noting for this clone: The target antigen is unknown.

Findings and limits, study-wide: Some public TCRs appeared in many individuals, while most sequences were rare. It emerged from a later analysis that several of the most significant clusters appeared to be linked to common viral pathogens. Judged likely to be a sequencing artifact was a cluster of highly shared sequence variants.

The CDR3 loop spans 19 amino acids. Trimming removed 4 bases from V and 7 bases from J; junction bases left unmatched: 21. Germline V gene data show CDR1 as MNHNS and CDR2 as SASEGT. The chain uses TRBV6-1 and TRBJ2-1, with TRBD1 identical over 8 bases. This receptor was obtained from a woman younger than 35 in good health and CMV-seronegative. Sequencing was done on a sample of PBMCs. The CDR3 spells CASSGRPTGGFNVRNEQFF. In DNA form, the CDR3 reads TGTGCCAGCAGTGGGAGGCCTACAGGGGGATTCAATGTGAGGAATGAGCAGTTCTTC.